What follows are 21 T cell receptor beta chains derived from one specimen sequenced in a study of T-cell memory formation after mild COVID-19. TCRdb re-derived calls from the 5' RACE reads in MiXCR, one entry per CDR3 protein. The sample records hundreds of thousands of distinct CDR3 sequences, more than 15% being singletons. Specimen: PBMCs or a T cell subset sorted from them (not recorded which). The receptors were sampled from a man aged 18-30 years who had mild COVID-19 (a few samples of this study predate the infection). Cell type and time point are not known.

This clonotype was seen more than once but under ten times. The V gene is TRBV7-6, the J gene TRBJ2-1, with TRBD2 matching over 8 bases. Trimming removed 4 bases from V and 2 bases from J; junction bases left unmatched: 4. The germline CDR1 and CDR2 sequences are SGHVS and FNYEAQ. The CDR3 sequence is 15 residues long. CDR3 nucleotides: TGTGCCAGCAGCTCAGCGGGGGAGGCCTACAATGAGCAGTTCTTC. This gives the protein CASSSAGEAYNEQFF.

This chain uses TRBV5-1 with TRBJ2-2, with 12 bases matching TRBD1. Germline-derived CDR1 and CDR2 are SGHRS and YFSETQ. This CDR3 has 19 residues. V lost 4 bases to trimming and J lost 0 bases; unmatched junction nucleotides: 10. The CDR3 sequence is CASSHPPGTGGANTGELFF. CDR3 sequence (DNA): TGCGCCAGCAGCCATCCCCCAGGGACAGGGGGCGCGAACACCGGGGAGCTGTTTTTT. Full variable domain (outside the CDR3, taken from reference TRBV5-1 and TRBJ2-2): KAGVTQTPRYLIKTRGQQVTLSCSPISGHRSVSWYQQTPGQGLQFLFEYFSETQRNKGNFPGRFSGRQFSNSRSEMNVSTLELGDSALYLCASSHPPGTGGANTGELFFGEGSRLTVL.

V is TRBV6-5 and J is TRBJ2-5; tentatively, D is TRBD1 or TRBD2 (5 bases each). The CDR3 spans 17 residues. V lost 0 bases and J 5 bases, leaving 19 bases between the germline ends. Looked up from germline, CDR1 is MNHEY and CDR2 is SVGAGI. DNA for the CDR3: TGTGCCAGCAGTTACTCGCAGGGCAGGCCCCGCGGGGAGACCCAGTACTTC. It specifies CASSYSQGRPRGETQYF.

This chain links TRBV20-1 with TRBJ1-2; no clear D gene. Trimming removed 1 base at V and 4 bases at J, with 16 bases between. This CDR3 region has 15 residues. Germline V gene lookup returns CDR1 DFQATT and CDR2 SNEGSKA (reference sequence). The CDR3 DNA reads TGCAGTGCTAGAGTCCCACCGGACTCCGGCTATGGCTACACCTTC. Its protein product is CSARVPPDSGYGYTF.

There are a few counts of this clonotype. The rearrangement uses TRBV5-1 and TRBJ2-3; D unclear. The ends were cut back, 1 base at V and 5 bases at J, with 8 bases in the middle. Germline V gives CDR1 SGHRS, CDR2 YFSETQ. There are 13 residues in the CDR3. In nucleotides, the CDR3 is TGCGCCAGCAGCTTGTCGTGGGAAGATACGCAGTATTTT. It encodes CASSLSWEDTQYF.

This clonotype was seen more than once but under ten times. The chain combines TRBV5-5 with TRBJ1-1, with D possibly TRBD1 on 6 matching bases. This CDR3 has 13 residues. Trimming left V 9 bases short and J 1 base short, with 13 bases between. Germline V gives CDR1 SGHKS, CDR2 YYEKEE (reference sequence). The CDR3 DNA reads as TGTGCCAACTCCGCGGACAGGAACACTGAAGCTTTCTTT. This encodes CANSADRNTEAFF.

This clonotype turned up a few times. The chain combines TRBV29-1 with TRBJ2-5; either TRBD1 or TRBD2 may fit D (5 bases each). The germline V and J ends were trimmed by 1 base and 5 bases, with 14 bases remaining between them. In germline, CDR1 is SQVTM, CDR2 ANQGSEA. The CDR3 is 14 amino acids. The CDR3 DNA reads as TGCAGCGTTGAAGTTCAGGGTTCGGGGGAGACCCAGTACTTC. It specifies CSVEVQGSGETQYF. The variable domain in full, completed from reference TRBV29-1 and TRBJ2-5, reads SAVISQKPSRDICQRGTSLTIQCQVDSQVTMMFWYRQQPGQSLTLIATANQGSEATYESGFVIDKFPISRPNLTFSTLTVSNMSPEDSSIYLCSVEVQGSGETQYFGPGTRLLVL.

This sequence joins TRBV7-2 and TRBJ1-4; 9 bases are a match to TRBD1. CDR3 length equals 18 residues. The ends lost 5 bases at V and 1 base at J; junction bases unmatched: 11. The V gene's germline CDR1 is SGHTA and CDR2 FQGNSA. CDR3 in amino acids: CASSTPGQGSGTNEKLFF. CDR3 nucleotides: TGTGCCAGCAGCACTCCGGGACAGGGCTCCGGAACTAATGAAAAACTGTTTTTT.

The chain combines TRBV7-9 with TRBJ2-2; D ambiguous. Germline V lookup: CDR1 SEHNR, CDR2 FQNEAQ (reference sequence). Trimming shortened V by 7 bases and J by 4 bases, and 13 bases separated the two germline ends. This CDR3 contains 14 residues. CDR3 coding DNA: TGTGCCAGCAACCGTGTAGGAGTCACCGGGGAGCTGTTTTTT. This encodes CASNRVGVTGELFF.

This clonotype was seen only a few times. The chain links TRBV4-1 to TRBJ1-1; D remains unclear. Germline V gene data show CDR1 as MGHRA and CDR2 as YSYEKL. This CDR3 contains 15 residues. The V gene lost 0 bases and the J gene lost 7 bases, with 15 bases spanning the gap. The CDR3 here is CASSQDQQRAFEAFF. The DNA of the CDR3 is TGCGCCAGCAGCCAAGATCAACAACGGGCTTTTGAAGCTTTCTTT.

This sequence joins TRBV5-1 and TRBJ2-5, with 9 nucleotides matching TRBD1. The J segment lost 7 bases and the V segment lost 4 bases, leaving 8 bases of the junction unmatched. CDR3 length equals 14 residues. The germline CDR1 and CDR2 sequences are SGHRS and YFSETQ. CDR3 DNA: TGCGCCAGCAGCGTAAGGACAGGGGACGTGACCCAGTACTTC. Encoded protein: CASSVRTGDVTQYF.

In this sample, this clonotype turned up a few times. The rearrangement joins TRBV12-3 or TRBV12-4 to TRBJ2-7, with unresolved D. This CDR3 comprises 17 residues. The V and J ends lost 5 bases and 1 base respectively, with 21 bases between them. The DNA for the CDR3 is TGTGCCAGCAGTGTCCGAGAGGTAGGGAACCCATCCTACGAGCAGTACTTC. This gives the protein CASSVREVGNPSYEQYF.

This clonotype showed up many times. CDR3 coding DNA: TGTGCCAGCAGTTTAAATTTCAGGGGCGAGCAGTACTTC. This sequence encodes CASSLNFRGEQYF. The chain uses TRBV27 and TRBJ2-7; a possible D gene is TRBD1 (6 bases). V was pared by 2 bases and J by 6 bases, with 11 bases between. Germline CDR1 and CDR2: MNHEY and SMNVEV (reference sequence). The length of the CDR3 is 13 residues.

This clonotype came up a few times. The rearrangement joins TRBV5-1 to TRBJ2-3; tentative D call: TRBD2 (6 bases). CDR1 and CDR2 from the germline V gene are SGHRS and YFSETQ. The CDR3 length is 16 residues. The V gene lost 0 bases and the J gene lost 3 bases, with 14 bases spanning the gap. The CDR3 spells CASSLEAGMWTDTQYF. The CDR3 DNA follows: TGCGCCAGCAGCTTGGAGGCGGGGATGTGGACAGATACGCAGTATTTT.

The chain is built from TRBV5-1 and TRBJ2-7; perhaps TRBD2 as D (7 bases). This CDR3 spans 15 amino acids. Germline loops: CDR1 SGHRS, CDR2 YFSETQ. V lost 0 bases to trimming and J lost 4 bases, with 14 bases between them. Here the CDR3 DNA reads TGCGCCAGCAGCTTGGGCGGGGGCGCGTTGTACGAGCAGTACGTC. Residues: CASSLGGGALYEQYV.

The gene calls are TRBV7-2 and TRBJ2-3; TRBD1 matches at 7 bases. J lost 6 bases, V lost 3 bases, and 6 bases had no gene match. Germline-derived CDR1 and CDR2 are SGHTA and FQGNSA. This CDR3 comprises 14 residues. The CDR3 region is CASSFRTGYDTQYF. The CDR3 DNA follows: TGTGCCAGCAGCTTCAGGACAGGATACGATACGCAGTATTTT.

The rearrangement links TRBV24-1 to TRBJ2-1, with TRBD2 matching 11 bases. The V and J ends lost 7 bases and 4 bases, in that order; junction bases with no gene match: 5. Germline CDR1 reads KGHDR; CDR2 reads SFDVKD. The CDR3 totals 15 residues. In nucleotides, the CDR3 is TGTGCCACCAGAGGTAGCGGGGGGGCGTACAATGAGCAGTTCTTC. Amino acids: CATRGSGGAYNEQFF.

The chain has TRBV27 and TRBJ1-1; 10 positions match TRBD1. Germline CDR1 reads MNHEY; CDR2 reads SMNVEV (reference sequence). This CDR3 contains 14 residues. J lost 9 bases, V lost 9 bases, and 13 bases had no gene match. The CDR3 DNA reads TGTGCCAGTAAAACCGGGACAGGGGCCATTCAAGCTTTCTTT. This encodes CASKTGTGAIQAFF.

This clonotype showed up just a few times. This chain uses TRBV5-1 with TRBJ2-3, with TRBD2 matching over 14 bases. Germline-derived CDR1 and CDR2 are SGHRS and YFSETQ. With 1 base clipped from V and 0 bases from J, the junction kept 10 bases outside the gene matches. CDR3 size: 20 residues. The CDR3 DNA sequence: TGCGCCAGCAGCTTGTTCGGACTAGCGGGGGGAGCCGCTAGCACAGATACGCAGTATTTT. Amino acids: CASSLFGLAGGAASTDTQYF.

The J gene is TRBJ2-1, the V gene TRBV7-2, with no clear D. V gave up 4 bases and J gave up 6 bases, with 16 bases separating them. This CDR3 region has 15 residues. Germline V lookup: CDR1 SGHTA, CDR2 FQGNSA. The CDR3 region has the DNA TGTGCCAGCAGCTCACCTCGGTGGAGTGGCAATGAGCAGTTCTTC. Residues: CASSSPRWSGNEQFF.

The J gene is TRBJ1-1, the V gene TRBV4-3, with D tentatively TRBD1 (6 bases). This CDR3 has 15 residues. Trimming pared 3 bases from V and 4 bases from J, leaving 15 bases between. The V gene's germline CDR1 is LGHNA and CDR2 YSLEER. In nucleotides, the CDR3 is TGCGCCAGCAGCCAGCACAGGGTGGCTAGCACTGAAGCTTTCTTT. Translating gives CASSQHRVASTEAFF.